This TCR beta chain appears in the sequencing data of a study of PD-1 blockade in mismatch repair-deficient tumors (TCRdb year 2017). For the study in its entirety: Between September 2013 and September 2016, the trial enrolled 86 consecutive patients with approximately 13 mismatch repair-deficient cancer types, every one of whom had been previously treated and was progressing. Tumor-associated T cell clones in the peripheral blood of patients responding to PD-1 blockade were tracked using deep sequencing of TCR CDR3 regions. What the authors observed across the whole study: Rapid expansion after pembrolizumab followed by contraction, generally before radiologic responses, was shown by tumor-resident clones, which were often undetectable in blood before treatment.

Libraries were made using the immunoSEQ multiplex PCR assay. The table comes from immuneACCESS by way of TCRdb, which keeps in-frame sequences with V and J called. Part of the clones is missing from these tables; in studies checked, under half for an unresolved V gene and the rest for unknown reasons. The sample table lists approximately 40,000 clones, roughly 83% of them with a count of one. The ten largest clones represent over 20% of the sample. CDR1 and CDR2 are read off the germline V gene as KGHSH and LQKENI. The V end loses 3 bases and the J end loses 0 bases, and a stretch of 6 bases separates them. The CDR3 spans 14 residues, from the cysteine through the phenylalanine. Only the CDR3 DNA is retained, 42 bases long and in frame from the first base. For each enrolled patient, mismatch repair deficiency was established using either polymerase chain reaction or immunohistochemistry. A few patients who responded to pembrolizumab therapy underwent TCR sequencing. The phase II trial prospectively tested pembrolizumab PD-1 blockade in advanced mismatch repair-deficient cancers regardless of tissue of origin. Peripheral blood T cell samples were gathered serially, both before PD-1 blockade started and at multiple time points afterward. Blood sampling time points were reported as weeks after the first dose of pembrolizumab.

About this clone itself: This receptor's antigen is unknown. No clone much larger than this one lies a single base away; base qualities are absent.

The sequence was collected from an adult with mismatch repair-deficient cancer. The V and J segments used are TRBV18 and TRBJ2-1; a tentative D call is TRBD1 (5 bases match). Sequenced material: peripheral blood, taken 4 weeks after starting pembrolizumab. In nucleotide form, the sequence is TGTGCCAGCTCACCCGACAGCTCCTACAATGAGCAGTTCTTC. It is translated as CASSPDSSYNEQFF.